This T cell receptor (beta chain) was found in a study of blood T cell repertoires in COVID-19. Study-wide background: Sites across the United States, Italy and Spain contributed samples from acute and convalescent COVID-19. Sources were T cells, B-cell-depleted T cells, or PBMCs; the material itself was cDNA or gDNA.

The CDR3 totals 16 residues. Per the study methods: Estimation of nucleated cell counts relied on the amplification of reference gene primers. Profiled with immunoSEQ multiplex PCR; TCRdb holds only in-frame clones, not every one. The V and J calls and clone size were taken over from that table, and D and trimming were inferred from the DNA. Here the sample spans more than 150,000 clones, around three quarters being singletons. The TCR sequence derives from a man aged 55-75 years with active or convalescent COVID-19. The source material was peripheral blood. The chain links TRBV12-1 to TRBJ2-3; the table gives TRBD1 as D, unverified against the DNA. TRBV12-1 constitutes a pseudogene. CDR3 loop: CASSFWAPADTDTQYF. CDR3 nucleotides: TGTGCCAGCAGCTTTTGGGCGCCGGCCGACACAGATACGCAGTATTTT.